This T cell receptor (beta chain) was sequenced during a study of tumor-infiltrating lymphocytes in primary liver carcinoma. Study-level results: When set against blood, tumors had a significantly higher top-250-clone fraction (p = 0.039). Researchers found tumor-adjacent and tumor-blood pairs overlapped less than tumor region pairs.

A primer matching the constant region was used to make TCR beta cDNA from 450 to 550 ng of total RNA. What produced the TCR beta libraries was three nested multiplex PCR rounds using slightly modified ARM-PCR. PCR rounds one and two used TRBV1-TRBV30 forward primers with a C-beta reverse primer for around 10 cycles each. Via MiXCR, TCRdb re-called the multiplex PCR reads, giving one row per CDR3 protein. The table lists about 310,000 distinct CDR3 sequences, roughly three fifths of them singletons. In addition to blood RNA drawn from unsorted whole blood, germline DNA was extracted. Patients had chronic HBV infection and were treatment-naive. In advance of surgery, 3 to 4.5 milliliters of peripheral blood were collected. The CDR3 totals 15 residues. Germline assignment: CDR1 SGHDN and CDR2 FVKESK. V was clipped by 3 bases and J by 2 bases, with 11 bases between them. This clonotype was seen only a few times. Antigen unknown.

Input material: peripheral blood. V is TRBV14 and J is TRBJ2-1, with D possibly TRBD2 on 6 matching bases. This TCR was sampled from a woman in her twenties or thirties with primary liver carcinoma and hepatitis B virus infection. CDR3: CASSQGRPAYNEQFF. The CDR3 nucleotides are TGTGCCAGCAGCCAGGGGAGGCCTGCCTACAATGAGCAGTTCTTC.